This T cell receptor (beta chain) appears in the sequencing data of a study of T cells in Graves' hyperthyroidism and ophthalmopathy. TCR beta CDR3 sequences were amplified from RNA transcripts. The study used the HTBI primer set for a first-round RT-PCR of the TCR CDR3. A single record per CDR3 protein comes from TCRdb applying MiXCR to the multiplex PCR reads. The data show hundreds of thousands of distinct CDR3 sequences, less than 30% seen once. This clonotype appeared many times. Trimming pared 4 bases from V and 4 bases from J, leaving 14 bases between. Germline V lookup: CDR1 MNHNS, CDR2 SASEGT. The CDR3 extends over 14 amino acids. Hyperthyroidism patients were newly diagnosed, had disease duration under 2 months, and were aged 18 to 65 years. Not enrolled were patients with uncontrolled infection, other autoimmune disease, pregnancy or lactation. Thyroid ultrasound, orbital computed tomography, clinical symptoms, and serum thyroxine and TRAb underpinned diagnoses. Sample collection date corresponds to first hyperthyroidism diagnosis, prior to any ophthalmopathy symptoms.

The chain has TRBV6-1 and TRBJ2-7; no clear D. The sample taken for sequencing was blood. The sequence was collected from a man aged 35-49 years with Graves' hyperthyroidism that later progressed to Graves' ophthalmopathy. The CDR3, as DNA: TGTGCCAGCAGTGTCAACCCCCTGCCATACGAGCAGTACTTC. Translating gives CASSVNPLPYEQYF.